This record covers a single T cell receptor beta chain. Its antigen is not identified. The junction differs from germline at one of its ends, possibly a read error. This CDR3 comprises 14 residues. Germline V CDR1 and CDR2: SGHTA, FQGNSA. All patients reached thyroid surgery having received no treatment beforehand. TCRdb re-clonotyped the PCR reads via MiXCR. The sample shows under 15,000 clones, 25% to 35% of them seen only once. This specimen comes from a study of metastatic and nonmetastatic thyroid tumors. On the study more broadly: Repertoires were compared across blood and tumor or nodule tissue from malignant and benign thyroid patients. Study-level points and caveats: Relative to benign nodules, malignant thyroid tumors were reportedly characterized by significantly elevated TCR beta diversity in blood and tumor.

The chain is built from TRBV7-2 and TRBJ2-3, with D uncertain. The sample taken for sequencing was tumor tissue. The TCR was taken from a female donor with papillary thyroid cancer or a benign thyroid nodule (not recorded which). Some clones in this sample may be carry-over from other donors' samples. This chain's CDR3 is CAISSRRDTDTQYF. CDR3 in DNA: TGTGCCATCAGCTCCAGGCGAGACACTGATACGCAGTATTTT.